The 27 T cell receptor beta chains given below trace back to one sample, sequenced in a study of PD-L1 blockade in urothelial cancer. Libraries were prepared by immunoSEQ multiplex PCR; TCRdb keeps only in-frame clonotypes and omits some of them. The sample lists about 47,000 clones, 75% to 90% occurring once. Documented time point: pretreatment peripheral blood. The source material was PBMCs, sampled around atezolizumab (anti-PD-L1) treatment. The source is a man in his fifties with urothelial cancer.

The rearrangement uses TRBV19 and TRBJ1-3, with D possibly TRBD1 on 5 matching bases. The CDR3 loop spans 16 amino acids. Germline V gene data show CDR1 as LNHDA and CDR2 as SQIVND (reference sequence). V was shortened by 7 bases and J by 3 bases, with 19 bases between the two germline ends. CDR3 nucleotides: TGTGCCAGTACAACCGTATATAGGGGTGTTGGAAACACCATATATTTT. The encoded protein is CASTTVYRGVGNTIYF.

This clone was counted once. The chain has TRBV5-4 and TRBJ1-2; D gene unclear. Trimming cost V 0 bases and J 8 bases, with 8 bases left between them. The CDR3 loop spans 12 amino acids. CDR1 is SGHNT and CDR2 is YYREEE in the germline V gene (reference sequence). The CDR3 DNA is TGTGCCAGCAGCTTGGACGGGTCCGGCTACACCTTC. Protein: CASSLDGSGYTF.

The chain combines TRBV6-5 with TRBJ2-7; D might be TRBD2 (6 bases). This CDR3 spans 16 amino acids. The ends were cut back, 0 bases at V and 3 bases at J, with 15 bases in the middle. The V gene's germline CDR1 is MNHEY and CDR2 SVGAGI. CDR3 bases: TGTGCCAGCAGTTACTCCACGAGGGGAGGCGACTACGAGCAGTACTTC. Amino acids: CASSYSTRGGDYEQYF.

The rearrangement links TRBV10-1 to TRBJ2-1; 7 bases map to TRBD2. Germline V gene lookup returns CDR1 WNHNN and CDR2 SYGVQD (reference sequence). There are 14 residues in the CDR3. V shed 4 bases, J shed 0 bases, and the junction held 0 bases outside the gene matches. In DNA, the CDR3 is TGCGCCAGCAGTGGGGGGGGCTCCTACAATGAGCAGTTCTTC. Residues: CASSGGGSYNEQFF.

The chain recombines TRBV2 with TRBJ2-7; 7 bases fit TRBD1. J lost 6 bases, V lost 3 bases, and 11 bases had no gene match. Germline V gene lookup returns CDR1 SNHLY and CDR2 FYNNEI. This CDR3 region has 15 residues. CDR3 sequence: CASSDGAGGTREQYF. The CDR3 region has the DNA TGTGCCAGCAGTGACGGGGCAGGGGGTACCCGCGAGCAGTACTTC.

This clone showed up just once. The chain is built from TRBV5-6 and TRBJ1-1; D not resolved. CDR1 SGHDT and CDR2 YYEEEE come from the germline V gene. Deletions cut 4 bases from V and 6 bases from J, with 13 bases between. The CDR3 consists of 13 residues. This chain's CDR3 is CASSPTGFAEAFF. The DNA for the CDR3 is TGTGCCAGCAGCCCTACCGGGTTCGCTGAAGCTTTCTTT.

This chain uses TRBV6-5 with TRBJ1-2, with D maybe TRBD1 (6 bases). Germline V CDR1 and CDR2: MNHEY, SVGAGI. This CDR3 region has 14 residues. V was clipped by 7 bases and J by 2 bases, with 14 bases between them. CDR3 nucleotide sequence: TGTGCCAGCAAACTCCCGGGGACAAACTATGGCTACACCTTC. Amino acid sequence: CASKLPGTNYGYTF.

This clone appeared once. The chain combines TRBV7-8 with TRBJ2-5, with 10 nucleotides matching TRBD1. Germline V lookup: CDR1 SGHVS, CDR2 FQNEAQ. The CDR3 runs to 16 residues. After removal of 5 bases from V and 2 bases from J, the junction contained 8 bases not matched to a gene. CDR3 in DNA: TGTGCCAGCAGCGAGAGGGGGACAGGGGATCAAGAGACCCAGTACTTC. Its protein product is CASSERGTGDQETQYF. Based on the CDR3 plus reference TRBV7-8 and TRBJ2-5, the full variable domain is GAGVSQSPRYKVAKRGQDVALRCDPISGHVSLFWYQQALGQGPEFLTYFQNEAQLDKSGLPSDRFFAERPEGSVSTLKIQRTQQEDSAVYLCASSERGTGDQETQYFGPGTRLLVL.

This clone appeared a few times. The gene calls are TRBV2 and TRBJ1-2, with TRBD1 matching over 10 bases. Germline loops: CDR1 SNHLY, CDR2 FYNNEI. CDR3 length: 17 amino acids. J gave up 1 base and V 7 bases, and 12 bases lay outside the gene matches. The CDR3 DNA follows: TGTGCCAGCATGGGTTACCGACAGGGGGCGAATAACTATGGCTACACCTTC. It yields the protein CASMGYRQGANNYGYTF. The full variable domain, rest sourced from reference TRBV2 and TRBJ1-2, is EPEVTQTPSHQVTQMGQEVILRCVPISNHLYFYWYRQILGQKVEFLVSFYNNEISEKSEIFDDQFSVERPDGSNFTLKIRSTKLEDSAMYFCASMGYRQGANNYGYTFGSGTRLTVV.

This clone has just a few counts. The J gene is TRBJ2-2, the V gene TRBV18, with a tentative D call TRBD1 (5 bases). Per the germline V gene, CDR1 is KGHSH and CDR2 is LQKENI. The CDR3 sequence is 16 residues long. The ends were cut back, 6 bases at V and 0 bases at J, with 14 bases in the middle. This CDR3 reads CASSRTTVTNTGELFF. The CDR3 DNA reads TGTGCCAGCTCCCGCACGACAGTTACGAACACCGGGGAGCTGTTTTTT.

In DNA, the CDR3 is TGTGCCAGCAGTTTTAGGGGTGGCTACACCTTC. As protein: CASSFRGGYTF. This rearrangement joins TRBV6-5 to TRBJ1-2; tentative D call: TRBD1 (5 bases). The V gene's germline CDR1 is MNHEY and CDR2 SVGAGI. Trimming left V 4 bases short and J 7 bases short, with 7 bases between. This CDR3 is built from 11 residues.

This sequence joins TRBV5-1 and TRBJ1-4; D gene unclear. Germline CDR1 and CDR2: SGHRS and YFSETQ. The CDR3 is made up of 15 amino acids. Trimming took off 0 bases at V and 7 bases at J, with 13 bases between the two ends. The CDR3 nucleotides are TGCGCCAGCAGCTTGGAGAACATGCGGGGTGAAAAACTGTTTTTT. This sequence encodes CASSLENMRGEKLFF.

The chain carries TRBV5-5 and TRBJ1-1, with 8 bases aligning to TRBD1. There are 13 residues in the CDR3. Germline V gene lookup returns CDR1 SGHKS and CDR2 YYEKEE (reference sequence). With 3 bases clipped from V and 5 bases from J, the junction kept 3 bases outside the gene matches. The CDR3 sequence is CASSWTGSTEAFF. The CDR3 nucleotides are TGTGCCAGCAGCTGGACAGGGAGTACTGAAGCTTTCTTT.

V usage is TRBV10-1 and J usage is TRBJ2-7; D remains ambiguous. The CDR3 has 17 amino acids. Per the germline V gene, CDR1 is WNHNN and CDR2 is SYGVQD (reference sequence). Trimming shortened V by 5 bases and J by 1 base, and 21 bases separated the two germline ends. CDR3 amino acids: CASSPQNKRVFSYEQYV. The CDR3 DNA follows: TGCGCCAGCAGTCCCCAGAACAAACGGGTTTTTTCCTACGAGCAGTACGTC.

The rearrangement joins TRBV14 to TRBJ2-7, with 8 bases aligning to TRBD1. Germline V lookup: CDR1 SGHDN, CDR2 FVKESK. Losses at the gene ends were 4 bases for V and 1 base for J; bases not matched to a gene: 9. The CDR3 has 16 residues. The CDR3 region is CASSRAPGQDSYEQYV. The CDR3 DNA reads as TGTGCCAGCAGCCGGGCTCCGGGACAGGATTCCTACGAGCAGTACGTC.

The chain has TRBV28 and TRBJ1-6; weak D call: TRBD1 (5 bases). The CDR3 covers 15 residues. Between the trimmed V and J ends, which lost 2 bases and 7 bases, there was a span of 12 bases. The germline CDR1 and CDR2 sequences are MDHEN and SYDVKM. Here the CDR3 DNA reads TGTGCCAGCAGTTTAGCAACGGGGGTAAATTCACCCCTCCACTTT. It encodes CASSLATGVNSPLHF.

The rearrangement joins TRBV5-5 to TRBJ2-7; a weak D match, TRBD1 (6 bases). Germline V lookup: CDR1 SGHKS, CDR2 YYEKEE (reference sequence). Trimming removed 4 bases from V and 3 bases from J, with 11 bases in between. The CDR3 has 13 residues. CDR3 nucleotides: TGTGCCAGCAGCCAGGGACAAAACTACGAGCAGTACTTC. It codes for CASSQGQNYEQYF. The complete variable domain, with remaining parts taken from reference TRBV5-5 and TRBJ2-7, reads DAGVTQSPTHLIKTRGQQVTLRCSPISGHKSVSWYQQVLGQGPQFIFQYYEKEERGRGNFPDRFSARQFPNYSSELNVNALLLGDSALYLCASSQGQNYEQYFGPGTRLTVT.

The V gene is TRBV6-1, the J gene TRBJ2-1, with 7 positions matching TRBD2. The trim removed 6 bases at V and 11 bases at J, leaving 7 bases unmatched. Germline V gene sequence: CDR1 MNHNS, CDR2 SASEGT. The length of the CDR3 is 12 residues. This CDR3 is CASSSSGLQQFF. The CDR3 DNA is TGTGCCAGCAGCTCCTCGGGACTACAGCAGTTCTTC.

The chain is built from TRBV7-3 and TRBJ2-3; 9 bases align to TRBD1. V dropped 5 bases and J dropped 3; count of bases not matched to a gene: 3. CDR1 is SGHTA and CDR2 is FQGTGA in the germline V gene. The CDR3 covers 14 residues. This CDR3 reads CASSAGQGTDTQYF. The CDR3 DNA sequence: TGTGCCAGCAGCGCAGGACAGGGGACAGATACGCAGTATTTT.

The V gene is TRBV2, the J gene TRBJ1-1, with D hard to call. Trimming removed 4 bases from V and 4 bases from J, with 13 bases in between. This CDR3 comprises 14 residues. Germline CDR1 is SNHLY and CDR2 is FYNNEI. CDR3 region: CASSGTAAGTEAFF. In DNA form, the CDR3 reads TGTGCCAGCAGTGGGACCGCCGCGGGCACTGAAGCTTTCTTT.

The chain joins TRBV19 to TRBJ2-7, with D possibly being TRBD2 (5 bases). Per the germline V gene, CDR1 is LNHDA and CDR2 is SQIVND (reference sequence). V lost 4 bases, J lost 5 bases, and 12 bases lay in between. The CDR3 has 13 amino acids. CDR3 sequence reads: CASSRGWRDEQYF. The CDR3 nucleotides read TGTGCCAGTAGTAGGGGATGGCGGGACGAGCAGTACTTC. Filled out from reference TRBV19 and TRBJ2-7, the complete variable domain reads DGGITQSPKYLFRKEGQNVTLSCEQNLNHDAMYWYRQDPGQGLRLIYYSQIVNDFQKGDIAEGYSVSREKKESFPLTVTSAQKNPTAFYLCASSRGWRDEQYFGPGTRLTVT.

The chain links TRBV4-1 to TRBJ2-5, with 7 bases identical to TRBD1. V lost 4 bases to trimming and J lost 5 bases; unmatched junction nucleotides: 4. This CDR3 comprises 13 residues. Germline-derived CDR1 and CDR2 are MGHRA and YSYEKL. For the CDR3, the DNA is TGCGCCAGCAGCCGAGACAGGGTTGAGACCCAGTACTTC. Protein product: CASSRDRVETQYF.

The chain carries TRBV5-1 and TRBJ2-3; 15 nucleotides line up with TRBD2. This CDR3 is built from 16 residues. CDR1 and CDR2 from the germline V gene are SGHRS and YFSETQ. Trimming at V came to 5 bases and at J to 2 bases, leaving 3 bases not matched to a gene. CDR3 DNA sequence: TGCGCCAGCAGACGGACTAGCGGGGGGGTCACAGATACGCAGTATTTT. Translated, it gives CASRRTSGGVTDTQYF.

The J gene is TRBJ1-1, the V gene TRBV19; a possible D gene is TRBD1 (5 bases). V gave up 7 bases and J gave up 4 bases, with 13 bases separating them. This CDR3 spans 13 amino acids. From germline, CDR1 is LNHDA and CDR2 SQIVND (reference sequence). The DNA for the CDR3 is TGTGCCAGTACCGCCAGGGAGGCCACTGAAGCTTTCTTT. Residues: CASTAREATEAFF.

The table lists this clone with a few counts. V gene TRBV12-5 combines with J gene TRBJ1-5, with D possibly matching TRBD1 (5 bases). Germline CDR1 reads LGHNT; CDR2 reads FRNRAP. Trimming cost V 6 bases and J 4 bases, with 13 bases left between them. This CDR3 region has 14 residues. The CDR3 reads CASGPDSPNQPQHF. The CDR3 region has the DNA TGTGCTAGTGGACCTGACAGTCCGAATCAGCCCCAGCATTTT.

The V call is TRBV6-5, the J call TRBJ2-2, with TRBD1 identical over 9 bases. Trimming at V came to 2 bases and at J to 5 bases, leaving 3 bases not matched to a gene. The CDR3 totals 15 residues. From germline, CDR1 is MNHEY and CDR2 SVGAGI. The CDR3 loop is CASSYGGTGTGELFF. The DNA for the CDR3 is TGTGCCAGCAGTTACGGGGGGACAGGGACCGGGGAGCTGTTTTTT.

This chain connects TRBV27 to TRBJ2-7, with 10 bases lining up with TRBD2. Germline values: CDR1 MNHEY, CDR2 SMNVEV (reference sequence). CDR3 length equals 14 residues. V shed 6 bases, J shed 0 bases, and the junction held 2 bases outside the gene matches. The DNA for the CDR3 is TGTGCCAGCAGCGGGACTAGCGACTCCTACGAGCAGTACTTC. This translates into CASSGTSDSYEQYF.